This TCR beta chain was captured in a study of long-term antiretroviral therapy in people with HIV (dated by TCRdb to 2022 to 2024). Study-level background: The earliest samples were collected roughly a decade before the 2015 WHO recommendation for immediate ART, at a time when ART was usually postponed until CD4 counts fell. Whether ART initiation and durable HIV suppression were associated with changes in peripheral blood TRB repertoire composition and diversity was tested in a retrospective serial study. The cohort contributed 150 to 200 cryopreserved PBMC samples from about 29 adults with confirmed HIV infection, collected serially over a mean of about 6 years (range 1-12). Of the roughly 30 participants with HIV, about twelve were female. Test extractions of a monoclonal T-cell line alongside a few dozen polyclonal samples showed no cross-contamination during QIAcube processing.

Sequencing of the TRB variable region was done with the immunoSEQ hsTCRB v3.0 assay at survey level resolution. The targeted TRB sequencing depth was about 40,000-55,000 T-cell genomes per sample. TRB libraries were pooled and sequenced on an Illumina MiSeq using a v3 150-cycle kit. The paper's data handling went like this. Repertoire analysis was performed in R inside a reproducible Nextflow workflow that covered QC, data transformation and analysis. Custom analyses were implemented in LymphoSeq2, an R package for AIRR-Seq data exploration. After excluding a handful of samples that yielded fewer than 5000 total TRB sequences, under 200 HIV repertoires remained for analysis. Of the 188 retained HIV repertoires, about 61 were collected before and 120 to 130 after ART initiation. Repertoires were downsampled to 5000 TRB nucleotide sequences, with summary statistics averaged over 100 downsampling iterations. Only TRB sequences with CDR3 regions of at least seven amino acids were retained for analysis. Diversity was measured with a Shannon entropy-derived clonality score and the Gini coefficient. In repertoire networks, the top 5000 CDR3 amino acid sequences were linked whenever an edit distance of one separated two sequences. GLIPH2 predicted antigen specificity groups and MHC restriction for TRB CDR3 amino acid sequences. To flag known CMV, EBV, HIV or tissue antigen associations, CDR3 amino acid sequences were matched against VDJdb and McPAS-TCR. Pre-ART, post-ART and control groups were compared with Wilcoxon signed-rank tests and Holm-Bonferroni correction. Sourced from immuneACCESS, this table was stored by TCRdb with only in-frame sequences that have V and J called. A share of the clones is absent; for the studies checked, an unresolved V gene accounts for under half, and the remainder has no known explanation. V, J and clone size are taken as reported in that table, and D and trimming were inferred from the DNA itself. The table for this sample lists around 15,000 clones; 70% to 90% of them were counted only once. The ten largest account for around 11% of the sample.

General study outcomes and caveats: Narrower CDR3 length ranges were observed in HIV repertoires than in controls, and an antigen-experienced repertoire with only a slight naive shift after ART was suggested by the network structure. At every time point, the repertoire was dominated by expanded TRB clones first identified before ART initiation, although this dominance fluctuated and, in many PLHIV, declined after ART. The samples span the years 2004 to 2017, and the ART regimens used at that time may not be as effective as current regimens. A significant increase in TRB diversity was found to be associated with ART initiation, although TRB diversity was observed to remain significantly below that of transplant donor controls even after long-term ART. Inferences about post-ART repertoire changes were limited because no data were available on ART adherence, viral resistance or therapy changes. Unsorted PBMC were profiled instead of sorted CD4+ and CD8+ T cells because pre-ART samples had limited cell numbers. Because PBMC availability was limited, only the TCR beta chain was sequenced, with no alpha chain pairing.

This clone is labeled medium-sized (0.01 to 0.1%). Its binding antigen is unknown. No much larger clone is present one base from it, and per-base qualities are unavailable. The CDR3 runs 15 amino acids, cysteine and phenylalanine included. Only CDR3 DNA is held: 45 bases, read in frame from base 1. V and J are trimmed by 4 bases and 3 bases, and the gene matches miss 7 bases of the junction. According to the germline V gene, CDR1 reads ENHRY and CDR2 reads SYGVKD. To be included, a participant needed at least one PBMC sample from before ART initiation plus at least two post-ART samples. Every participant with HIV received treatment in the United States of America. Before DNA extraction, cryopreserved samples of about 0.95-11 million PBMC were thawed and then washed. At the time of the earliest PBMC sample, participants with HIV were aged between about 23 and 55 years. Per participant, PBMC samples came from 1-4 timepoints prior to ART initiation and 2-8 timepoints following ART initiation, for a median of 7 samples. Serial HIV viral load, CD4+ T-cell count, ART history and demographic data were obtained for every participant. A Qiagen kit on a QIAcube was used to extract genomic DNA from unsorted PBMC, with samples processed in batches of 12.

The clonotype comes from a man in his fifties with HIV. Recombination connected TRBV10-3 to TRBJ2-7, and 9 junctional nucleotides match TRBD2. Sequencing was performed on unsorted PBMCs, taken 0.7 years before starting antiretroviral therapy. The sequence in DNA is TGTGCCATCAGTGGCCAGGAAGCGGGGGGCTACGAGCAGTACTTC. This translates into CAISGQEAGGYEQYF.